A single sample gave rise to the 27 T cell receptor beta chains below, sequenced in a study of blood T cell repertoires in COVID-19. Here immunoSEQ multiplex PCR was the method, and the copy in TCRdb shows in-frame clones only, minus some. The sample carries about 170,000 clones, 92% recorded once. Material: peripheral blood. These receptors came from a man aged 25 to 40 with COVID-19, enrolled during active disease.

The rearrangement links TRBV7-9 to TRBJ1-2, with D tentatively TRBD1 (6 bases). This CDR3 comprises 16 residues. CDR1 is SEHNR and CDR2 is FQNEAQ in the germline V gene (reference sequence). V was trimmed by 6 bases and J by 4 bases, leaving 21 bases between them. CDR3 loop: CASRPGQLNSFYGYTF. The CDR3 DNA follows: TGTGCCAGCAGACCCGGACAGTTGAACTCCTTCTATGGCTACACCTTC. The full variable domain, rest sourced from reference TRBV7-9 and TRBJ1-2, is DTGVSQNPRHKITKRGQNVTFRCDPISEHNRLYWYRQTLGQGPEFLTYFQNEAQLEKSRLLSDRFSAERPKGSFSTLEIQRTEQGDSAMYLCASRPGQLNSFYGYTFGSGTRLTVV.

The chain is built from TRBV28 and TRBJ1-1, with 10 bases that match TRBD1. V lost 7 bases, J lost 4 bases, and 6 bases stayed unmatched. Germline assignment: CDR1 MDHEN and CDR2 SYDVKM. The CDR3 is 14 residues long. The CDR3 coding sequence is TGTGCCAGCATCACCTGGGACAGGGGCACTGAAGCTTTCTTT. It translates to CASITWDRGTEAFF.

The CDR3 DNA reads as TGCGCCAGCAGCTTGGAACAAGACTATGGCTACACCTTC. As protein: CASSLEQDYGYTF. V is TRBV5-1 and J is TRBJ1-2; no reliable D call. CDR1 SGHRS and CDR2 YFSETQ come from the germline V gene. The CDR3 spans 13 residues. Trimming removed 0 bases at V and 3 bases at J, with 6 bases between.

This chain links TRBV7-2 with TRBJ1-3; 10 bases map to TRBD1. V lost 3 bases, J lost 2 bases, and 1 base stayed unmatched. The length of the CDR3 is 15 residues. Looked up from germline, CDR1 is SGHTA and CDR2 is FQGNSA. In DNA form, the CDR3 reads TGTGCCAGCAGCTTGACAGGGGGCACTGGAAACACCATATATTTT. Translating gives CASSLTGGTGNTIYF.

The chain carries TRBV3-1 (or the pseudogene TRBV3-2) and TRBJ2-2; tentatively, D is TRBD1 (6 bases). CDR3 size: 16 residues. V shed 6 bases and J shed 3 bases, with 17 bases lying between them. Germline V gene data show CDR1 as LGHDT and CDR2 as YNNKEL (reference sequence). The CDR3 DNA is TGTGCCAGCAGTCATTACAGGGTCAGGGACACCGGGGAGCTGTTTTTT. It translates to CASSHYRVRDTGELFF.

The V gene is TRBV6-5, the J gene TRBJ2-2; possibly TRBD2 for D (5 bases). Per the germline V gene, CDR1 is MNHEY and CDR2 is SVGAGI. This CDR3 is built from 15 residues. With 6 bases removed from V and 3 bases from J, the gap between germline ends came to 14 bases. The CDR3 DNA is TGTGCCAGCAGATCACACGGGGAAGACACCGGGGAGCTGTTTTTT. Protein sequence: CASRSHGEDTGELFF.

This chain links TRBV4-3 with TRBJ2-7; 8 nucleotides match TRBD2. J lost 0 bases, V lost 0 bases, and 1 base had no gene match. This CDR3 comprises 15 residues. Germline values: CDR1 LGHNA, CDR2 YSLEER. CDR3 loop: CASSQDAGGSYEQYF. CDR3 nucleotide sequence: TGCGCCAGCAGCCAAGATGCGGGGGGCTCCTACGAGCAGTACTTC.

The chain's CDR3 is CATSRHRGTQYF. CDR3 nucleotides: TGTGCCACCAGCAGGCACCGGGGGACCCAGTACTTC. The chain combines TRBV15 with TRBJ2-5, with D possibly matching TRBD2 (5 bases). The CDR3 runs to 12 residues. V lost 3 bases and J lost 7, with 9 bases in between. Germline V gene data show CDR1 as LNHNV and CDR2 as YYDKDF (reference sequence).

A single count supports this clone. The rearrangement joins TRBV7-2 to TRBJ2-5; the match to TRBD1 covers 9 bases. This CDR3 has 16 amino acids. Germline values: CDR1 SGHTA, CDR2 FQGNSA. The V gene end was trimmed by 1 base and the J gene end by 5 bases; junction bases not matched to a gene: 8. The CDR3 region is CASSLGGTGRRETQYF. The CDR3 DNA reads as TGTGCCAGCAGCTTAGGGGGGACAGGGAGGAGGGAGACCCAGTACTTC.

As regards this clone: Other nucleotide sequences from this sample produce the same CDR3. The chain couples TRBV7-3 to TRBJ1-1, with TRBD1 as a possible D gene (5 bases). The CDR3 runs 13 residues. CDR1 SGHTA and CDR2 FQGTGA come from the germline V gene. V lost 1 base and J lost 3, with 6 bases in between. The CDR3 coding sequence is TGTGCCAGCAGCTTAAGGGGGGACACTGAAGCTTTCTTT. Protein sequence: CASSLRGDTEAFF.

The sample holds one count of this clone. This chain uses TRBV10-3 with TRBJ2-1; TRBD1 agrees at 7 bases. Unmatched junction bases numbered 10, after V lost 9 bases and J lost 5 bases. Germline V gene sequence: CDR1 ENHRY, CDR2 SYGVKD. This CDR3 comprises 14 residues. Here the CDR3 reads CAMMSPGQNNEQFF. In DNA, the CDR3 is TGTGCCATGATGAGCCCGGGACAGAACAATGAGCAGTTCTTC.

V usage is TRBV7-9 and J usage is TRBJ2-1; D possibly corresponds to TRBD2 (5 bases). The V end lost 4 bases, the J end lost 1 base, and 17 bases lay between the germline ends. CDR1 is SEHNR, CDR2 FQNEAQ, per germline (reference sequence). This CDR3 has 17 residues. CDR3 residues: CASSSQKEGSSYNEQFF. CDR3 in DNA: TGTGCCAGCAGCTCACAGAAAGAGGGTAGTTCCTACAATGAGCAGTTCTTC. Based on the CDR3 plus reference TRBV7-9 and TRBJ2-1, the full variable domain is DTGVSQNPRHKITKRGQNVTFRCDPISEHNRLYWYRQTLGQGPEFLTYFQNEAQLEKSRLLSDRFSAERPKGSFSTLEIQRTEQGDSAMYLCASSSQKEGSSYNEQFFGPGTRLTVL.

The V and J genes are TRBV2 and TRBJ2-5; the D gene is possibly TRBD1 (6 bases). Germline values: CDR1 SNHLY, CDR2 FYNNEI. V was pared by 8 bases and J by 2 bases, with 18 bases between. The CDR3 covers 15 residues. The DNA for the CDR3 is TGTGCCAGCGGTACCCCAGACAGGCGTCAAGAGACCCAGTACTTC. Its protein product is CASGTPDRRQETQYF.

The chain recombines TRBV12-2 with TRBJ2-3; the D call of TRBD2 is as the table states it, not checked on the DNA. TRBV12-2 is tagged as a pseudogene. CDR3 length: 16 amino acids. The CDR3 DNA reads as TGTGCAAGTCGCTTGACCAGCGGGAGAACCACAGATACGCAGTATTTT. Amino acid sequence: CASRLTSGRTTDTQYF.

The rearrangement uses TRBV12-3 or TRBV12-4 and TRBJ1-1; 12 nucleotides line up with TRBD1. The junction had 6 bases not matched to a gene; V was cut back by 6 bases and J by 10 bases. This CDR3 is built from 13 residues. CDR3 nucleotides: TGTGCCAGCAGACCCGGGACAGGGGGCCGAGCTTTCTTT. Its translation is CASRPGTGGRAFF.

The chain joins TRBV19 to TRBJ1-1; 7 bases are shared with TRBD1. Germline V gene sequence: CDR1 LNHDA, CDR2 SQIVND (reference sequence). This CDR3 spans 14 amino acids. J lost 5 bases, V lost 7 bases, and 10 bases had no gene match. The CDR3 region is CASTRQAGGTEAFF. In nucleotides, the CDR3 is TGTGCCAGTACCCGACAGGCAGGGGGGACTGAAGCTTTCTTT.

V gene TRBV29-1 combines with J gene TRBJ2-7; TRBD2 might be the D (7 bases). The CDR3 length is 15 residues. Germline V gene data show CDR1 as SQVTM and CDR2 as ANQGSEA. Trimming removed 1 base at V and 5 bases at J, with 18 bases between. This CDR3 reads CSVEGGEGVRHEQYF. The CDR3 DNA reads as TGCAGCGTTGAAGGAGGGGAGGGGGTGAGGCACGAGCAGTACTTC.

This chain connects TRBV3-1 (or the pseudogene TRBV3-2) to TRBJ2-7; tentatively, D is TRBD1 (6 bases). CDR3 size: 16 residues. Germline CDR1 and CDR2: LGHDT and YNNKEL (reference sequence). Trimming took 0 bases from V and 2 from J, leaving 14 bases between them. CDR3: CASSQDVTGTTYEQYF. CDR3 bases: TGTGCCAGCAGCCAAGATGTCACAGGGACCACCTACGAGCAGTACTTC.

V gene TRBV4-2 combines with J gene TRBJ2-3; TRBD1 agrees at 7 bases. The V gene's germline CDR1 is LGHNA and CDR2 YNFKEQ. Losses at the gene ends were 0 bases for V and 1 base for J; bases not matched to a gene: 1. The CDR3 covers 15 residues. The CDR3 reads CASSQDGTGTDTQYF. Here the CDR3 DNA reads TGTGCCAGCAGCCAAGACGGGACAGGCACAGATACGCAGTATTTT.

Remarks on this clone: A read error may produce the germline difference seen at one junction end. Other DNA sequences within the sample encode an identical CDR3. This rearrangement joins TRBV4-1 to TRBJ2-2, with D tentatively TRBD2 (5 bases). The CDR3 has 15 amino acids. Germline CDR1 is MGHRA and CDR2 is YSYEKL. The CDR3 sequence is CASSQGAENTGELFF. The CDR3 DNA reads TGCGCCAGCAGCCAAGGAGCGGAAAACACCGGGGAACTGTTTTTT.

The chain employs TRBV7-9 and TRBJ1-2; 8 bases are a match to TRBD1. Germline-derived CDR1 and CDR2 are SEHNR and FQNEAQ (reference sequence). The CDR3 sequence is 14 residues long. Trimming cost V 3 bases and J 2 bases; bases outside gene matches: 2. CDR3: CASSFQGANYGYTF. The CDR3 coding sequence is TGTGCCAGCAGCTTTCAGGGGGCAAACTATGGCTACACCTTC.

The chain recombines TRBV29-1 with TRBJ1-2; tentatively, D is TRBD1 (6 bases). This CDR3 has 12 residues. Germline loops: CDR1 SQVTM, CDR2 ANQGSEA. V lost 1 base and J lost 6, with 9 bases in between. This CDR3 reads CSVEGTVDGYTF. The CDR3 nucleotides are TGCAGCGTTGAAGGGACAGTGGATGGCTACACCTTC.

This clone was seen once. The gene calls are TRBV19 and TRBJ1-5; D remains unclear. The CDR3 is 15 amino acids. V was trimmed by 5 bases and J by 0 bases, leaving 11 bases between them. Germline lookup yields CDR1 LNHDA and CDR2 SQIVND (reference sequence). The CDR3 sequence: CASSLRLSSNQPQHF. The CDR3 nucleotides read TGTGCCAGTAGTCTCAGACTCAGTAGCAATCAGCCCCAGCATTTT.

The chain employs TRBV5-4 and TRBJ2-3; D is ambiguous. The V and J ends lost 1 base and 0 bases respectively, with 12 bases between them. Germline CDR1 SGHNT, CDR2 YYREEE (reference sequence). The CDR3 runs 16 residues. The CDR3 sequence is CASSLRSLGSTDTQYF. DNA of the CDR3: TGTGCCAGCAGCTTGCGCAGTCTAGGAAGCACAGATACGCAGTATTTT.

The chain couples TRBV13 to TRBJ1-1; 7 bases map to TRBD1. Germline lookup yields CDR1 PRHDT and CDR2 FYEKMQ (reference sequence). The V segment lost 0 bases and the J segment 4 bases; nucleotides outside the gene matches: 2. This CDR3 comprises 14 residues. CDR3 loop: CASSLGRGPTEAFF. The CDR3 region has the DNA TGTGCCAGCAGCTTAGGGAGGGGGCCCACTGAAGCTTTCTTT.

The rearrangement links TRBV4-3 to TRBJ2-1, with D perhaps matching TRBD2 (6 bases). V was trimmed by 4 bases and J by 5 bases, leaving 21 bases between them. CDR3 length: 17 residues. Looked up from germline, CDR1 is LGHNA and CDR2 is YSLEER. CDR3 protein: CASSRLLKLDYDNEQFF. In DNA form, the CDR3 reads TGCGCCAGCAGCCGTCTATTGAAACTGGACTATGACAATGAGCAGTTCTTC.

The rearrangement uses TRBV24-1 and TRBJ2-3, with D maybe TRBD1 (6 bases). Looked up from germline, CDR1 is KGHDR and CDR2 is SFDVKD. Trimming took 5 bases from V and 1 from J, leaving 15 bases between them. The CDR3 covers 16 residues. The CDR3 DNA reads TGTGCCACCAGTGGGCCTAACAGGGTAGGCACAGATACGCAGTATTTT. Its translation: CATSGPNRVGTDTQYF.